The 22 T cell receptor beta chains in this list originate from one sample, sequenced in a study of blood T cell repertoires in COVID-19. Using immunoSEQ multiplex PCR, the repertoire was profiled, and TCRdb retains in-frame clones only, with some absent. The sample has roughly 360,000 clones; 81% are singletons. The material sequenced was peripheral blood. The receptors were gathered from a human donor with acute or convalescent COVID-19. The donor label of this sample is uncertain.

The CDR3 bases are TGTGCCAGCAGTTACTCGACCCAGCGGGTCCCCACAGATACGCAGTATTTT. Protein product: CASSYSTQRVPTDTQYF. The chain links TRBV6-2 or TRBV6-3 to TRBJ2-3, with D perhaps matching TRBD2 (6 bases). The CDR3 loop spans 17 amino acids. Germline CDR1 MNHEY, CDR2 SVGEGT. V gave up 0 bases and J gave up 2 bases, with 15 bases separating them.

This clone was observed a single time. The chain uses TRBV5-1 and TRBJ1-6, with a weak D call TRBD1 (5 bases). Looked up from germline, CDR1 is SGHRS and CDR2 is YFSETQ. CDR3 size: 15 residues. V lost 6 bases, J lost 4 bases, and 14 bases lay in between. The CDR3 sequence is CASTPAGGYNSPLHF. In nucleotides, the CDR3 is TGCGCCAGCACCCCCGCGGGGGGATATAATTCACCCCTCCACTTT. The whole variable domain, filled in from reference TRBV5-1 and TRBJ1-6, reads KAGVTQTPRYLIKTRGQQVTLSCSPISGHRSVSWYQQTPGQGLQFLFEYFSETQRNKGNFPGRFSGRQFSNSRSEMNVSTLELGDSALYLCASTPAGGYNSPLHFGNGTRLTVT.

The chain links TRBV5-5 to TRBJ1-5, with unresolved D. Trimming took off 1 base at V and 4 bases at J, with 15 bases between the two ends. Germline CDR1 and CDR2: SGHKS and YYEKEE (reference sequence). The CDR3 contains 16 residues. CDR3 coding DNA: TGTGCCAGCAGCTTGCATCTCGGTTCGGGAAATCAGCCCCAGCATTTT. Translation: CASSLHLGSGNQPQHF.

The chain has TRBV4-1 and TRBJ1-1; D is unresolved. This CDR3 comprises 18 residues. The V gene's germline CDR1 is MGHRA and CDR2 YSYEKL. The V and J ends lost 1 base and 1 base respectively, with 19 bases between them. The CDR3 DNA is TGCGCCAGCAGCCAAGTCCTCTACAGTGCGTCATGGAACACTGAAGCTTTCTTT. It codes for CASSQVLYSASWNTEAFF.

This chain connects TRBV27 to TRBJ2-7; a possible D gene is TRBD2 (6 bases). The CDR3 sequence is 13 residues long. Germline CDR1 is MNHEY and CDR2 is SMNVEV (reference sequence). V lost 3 bases and J lost 2, with 8 bases in between. The DNA for the CDR3 is TGTGCCAGCAGTTTGGGACTTGCCTACGAGCAGTACTTC. Its translation is CASSLGLAYEQYF.

The table lists this clone with a count of one. The gene calls are TRBV2 and TRBJ2-7, with D possibly TRBD2 on 6 matching bases. Germline-derived CDR1 and CDR2 are SNHLY and FYNNEI. V was trimmed by 4 bases and J by 1 base, leaving 17 bases between them. This CDR3 region has 16 residues. DNA for the CDR3: TGTGCCAGCAGTGTCCGTGTGCTAGCGAGTTCCTACGAGCAGTACTTC. Translated, it gives CASSVRVLASSYEQYF.

This clone appeared a few times. The chain carries TRBV28 and TRBJ2-7; perhaps TRBD1 as D (6 bases). V shed 4 bases and J shed 3 bases, with 16 bases lying between them. The CDR3 consists of 15 residues. The germline V gene encodes CDR1 MDHEN and CDR2 SYDVKM. The CDR3 bases are TGTGCCAGCAGTTCCCTACAGGGAGTAAGCTACGAGCAGTACTTC. As protein: CASSSLQGVSYEQYF.

This sequence joins TRBV6-5 and TRBJ2-7; 8 bases are shared with TRBD2. CDR3 length equals 15 residues. V lost 0 bases to trimming and J lost 4 bases; unmatched junction nucleotides: 5. The V gene's germline CDR1 is MNHEY and CDR2 SVGAGI. The CDR3 sequence is CASSYSPGGRYEQYF. The CDR3 DNA sequence: TGTGCCAGCAGTTACTCGCCGGGAGGGAGGTACGAGCAGTACTTC.

This chain uses TRBV7-9 with TRBJ1-1, with TRBD1 identical over 9 bases. The CDR3 length is 16 residues. Germline V gene lookup returns CDR1 SEHNR and CDR2 FQNEAQ (reference sequence). The V and J ends lost 3 bases and 3 bases, in that order; junction bases with no gene match: 8. CDR3 nucleotide sequence: TGTGCCAGCAGCTTTCGGACAGGGGCGGGGGACACTGAAGCTTTCTTT. It codes for CASSFRTGAGDTEAFF.

In this sample, this clone turned up once. The V call is TRBV6-5, the J call TRBJ1-6, with 8 bases fitting TRBD1. V dropped 8 bases and J dropped 10; count of bases not matched to a gene: 7. Germline loops: CDR1 MNHEY, CDR2 SVGAGI. The CDR3 totals 13 residues. CDR3 sequence reads: CASRRQGNSPLHF. CDR3 DNA sequence: TGTGCCAGCCGCCGACAGGGGAACTCACCCCTCCACTTT.

This clone came up a few times. The chain uses TRBV15 and TRBJ1-2; no reliable D call. The CDR3 length is 12 residues. Germline CDR1 LNHNV, CDR2 YYDKDF (reference sequence). V was cut by 0 bases and J by 5 bases, with 4 bases left in between. CDR3 sequence reads: CATSRDVYGYTF. The CDR3, as DNA: TGTGCCACCAGCAGAGATGTATATGGCTACACCTTC.

This clone has only one observation. V and J are TRBV12-3 or TRBV12-4 and TRBJ1-6; D not certain. V was pared by 5 bases and J by 6 bases, with 8 bases between. The CDR3 totals 13 residues. CDR3 bases: TGTGCCAGCAGTGTCGTCCCTAATTCACCCCTCCACTTT. Its translation is CASSVVPNSPLHF.

The CDR3 region is CASSHYGRGTEAFF. The CDR3 region has the DNA TGTGCCAGCAGCCACTACGGTCGCGGCACTGAAGCTTTCTTT. The V gene is TRBV6-5, the J gene TRBJ1-1; D call uncertain. CDR3 length: 14 amino acids. The ends were cut back, 6 bases at V and 4 bases at J, with 15 bases in the middle. CDR1 is MNHEY, CDR2 SVGAGI, per germline.

CDR3 region: CASSDSYASVEQYF. CDR3 nucleotide sequence: TGTGCCAGCAGTGATTCATATGCCAGCGTCGAGCAGTACTTC. J is TRBJ2-7 and V is TRBV6-1; D ambiguous. The CDR3 covers 14 residues. From germline, CDR1 is MNHNS and CDR2 SASEGT. Trimming took off 3 bases at V and 6 bases at J, with 15 bases between the two ends.

This rearrangement joins TRBV7-2 to TRBJ2-2; TRBD2 aligns across 7 bases. Germline lookup yields CDR1 SGHTA and CDR2 FQGNSA. This CDR3 has 15 residues. After removal of 5 bases from V and 3 bases from J, the junction contained 6 bases not matched to a gene. The CDR3 protein is CASSKLRGDTGELFF. The CDR3 DNA follows: TGTGCCAGCAGCAAGCTCCGGGGGGACACCGGGGAGCTGTTTTTT.

The chain carries TRBV27 and TRBJ2-1; 9 bases line up with TRBD1. The germline V gene encodes CDR1 MNHEY and CDR2 SMNVEV (reference sequence). V dropped 1 base and J dropped 5; count of bases not matched to a gene: 12. The CDR3 covers 18 residues. CDR3 sequence: CASSLWLRNRGQDNEQFF. The CDR3 DNA reads as TGTGCCAGCAGTTTATGGCTTCGGAACAGGGGGCAGGACAATGAGCAGTTCTTC.

This clone was recorded only once. This chain links TRBV25-1 with TRBJ1-4; 8 bases are shared with TRBD1. Per germline, CDR1 MGHDK and CDR2 SYGVNS. With 8 bases clipped from V and 8 bases from J, the junction kept 22 bases outside the gene matches. CDR3 length: 18 amino acids. The DNA for the CDR3 is TGTGCCAGCCGCGCCCCCCCGACAGGGGAGTCGCGAAGAGAAAAACTGTTTTTT. This sequence encodes CASRAPPTGESRREKLFF.

As DNA, the CDR3 is TGTGCCAGCATCCAGGGTGGGACTGAAGCTTTCTTT. This codes for CASIQGGTEAFF. The gene calls are TRBV2 and TRBJ1-1; D is perhaps TRBD1 (5 bases). Germline values: CDR1 SNHLY, CDR2 FYNNEI. V gave up 7 bases and J gave up 5 bases, with 11 bases separating them. The CDR3 contains 12 residues.

The chain uses TRBV15 and TRBJ1-3; 7 nucleotides align to TRBD1. This CDR3 is built from 13 residues. The J segment lost 4 bases and the V segment lost 8 bases, leaving 5 bases of the junction unmatched. CDR1 is LNHNV, CDR2 YYDKDF, per germline (reference sequence). CDR3 bases: TGTGCCACCGCACAGGGGAAAGGAAACACCATATATTTT. Translation: CATAQGKGNTIYF. The whole variable domain, filled in from reference TRBV15 and TRBJ1-3, reads DAMVIQNPRYQVTQFGKPVTLSCSQTLNHNVMYWYQQKSSQAPKLLFHYYDKDFNNEADTPDNFQSRRPNTSFCFLDIRSPGLGDTAMYLCATAQGKGNTIYFGEGSWLTVV.

This clone was found a few times. This rearrangement joins TRBV2 to TRBJ1-2, with a tentative D call TRBD1 (5 bases). Germline V gives CDR1 SNHLY, CDR2 FYNNEI. The V gene lost 2 bases and the J gene lost 4 bases, with 14 bases spanning the gap. The CDR3 totals 15 residues. The CDR3 protein is CASSETVTEGYGYTF. The CDR3 nucleotides are TGTGCCAGCAGTGAAACCGTGACAGAAGGCTATGGCTACACCTTC.

The CDR3 coding sequence is TGTGCCACCAGCAGGCCTTACCCGAACTATGAGCAGTTCTTC. Encoded protein: CATSRPYPNYEQFF. The chain couples TRBV15 to TRBJ2-1, with D unresolved. The CDR3 is 14 residues long. V was trimmed by 3 bases and J by 8 bases, leaving 14 bases between them. CDR1 is LNHNV, CDR2 YYDKDF, per germline (reference sequence).

The J gene is TRBJ1-6, the V gene TRBV19; D not certain. From germline, CDR1 is LNHDA and CDR2 SQIVND (reference sequence). Trimming took 1 base from V and 9 from J, leaving 10 bases between them. The CDR3 totals 14 residues. CDR3 sequence reads: CASSIGTASSPLHF. CDR3 DNA: TGTGCCAGTAGTATAGGCACAGCCTCTTCACCCCTCCACTTT.